These 23 T cell receptor beta chains originate from one sample sequenced in a study of shared clonotypes between healthy human individuals. Using immunoSEQ multiplex PCR, the repertoire was profiled, and TCRdb retains in-frame clones only, with some absent. The sample has some 2,500,000 clones, 80% to 95% seen once. The sample was naive CD4+ T cells from PBMCs. Sample subset: CD45RA+ positively selected. The receptors come from a man aged 18 to 35 in good health. Some clones in this sample may be carry-over from other donors' samples.

As regards this clone: At the DNA level, this CDR3 is encoded by other sequences in the same sample as well. The chain has TRBV5-1 and TRBJ2-3; 8 bases match TRBD2. After removal of 1 base from V and 6 bases from J, the junction contained 4 bases not matched to a gene. Germline V gene lookup returns CDR1 SGHRS and CDR2 YFSETQ. This CDR3 has 14 amino acids. CDR3: CASSLSGGADTQYF. The CDR3 coding sequence is TGCGCCAGCAGCTTGAGCGGGGGCGCGGATACGCAGTATTTT.

This clone was detected only a few times. This chain uses TRBV4-2 with TRBJ2-7; 9 bases are a match to TRBD1. Germline trimming cut 2 bases from V and 3 bases from J; bases unmatched to any gene: 2. The CDR3 consists of 14 residues. CDR1 is LGHNA, CDR2 YNFKEQ, per germline. The DNA for the CDR3 is TGTGCCAGCAGCCAACGGGACAGGGACTACGAGCAGTACTTC. It codes for CASSQRDRDYEQYF.

As to this clone: At the DNA level, this CDR3 is encoded by other sequences in the same sample as well. The CDR3 is CASSSDRGNTIYF. Here the CDR3 DNA reads TGTGCCAGCAGCTCGGACAGGGGAAACACCATATATTTT. The chain joins TRBV5-4 to TRBJ1-3; the match to TRBD1 covers 7 bases. The CDR3 has 13 residues. Trimming cost V 3 bases and J 4 bases; bases outside gene matches: 1. Germline CDR1 and CDR2: SGHNT and YYREEE (reference sequence). The full variable domain, rest sourced from reference TRBV5-4 and TRBJ1-3, is ETGVTQSPTHLIKTRGQQVTLRCSSQSGHNTVSWYQQALGQGPQFIFQYYREEENGRGNFPPRFSGLQFPNYSSELNVNALELDDSALYLCASSSDRGNTIYFGEGSWLTVV.

V usage is TRBV7-3 and J usage is TRBJ2-1, with D perhaps TRBD2 (6 bases). Looked up from germline, CDR1 is SGHTA and CDR2 is FQGTGA. The CDR3 extends over 17 amino acids. The V gene lost 2 bases and the J gene lost 7 bases, with 21 bases spanning the gap. This CDR3 is CASSLYNLAGIGNEQFF. In DNA form, the CDR3 reads TGTGCCAGCAGCTTATATAACCTTGCGGGGATAGGGAATGAGCAGTTCTTC.

This clone was counted once. V and J are TRBV29-1 and TRBJ2-1, with a tentative D call TRBD1 (6 bases). V was trimmed by 5 bases and J by 6 bases, leaving 14 bases between them. The germline CDR1 and CDR2 sequences are SQVTM and ANQGSEA. The CDR3 has 13 amino acids. The DNA of the CDR3 is TGCAGCGTTCGCAGGGGCCTTCCCAATGAGCAGTTCTTC. Translated: CSVRRGLPNEQFF.

Comments on this clone: This CDR3 is also generated by other DNA sequences in the sample. The chain employs TRBV5-1 and TRBJ1-5; 7 bases are shared with TRBD1. The V gene end was trimmed by 0 bases and the J gene end by 4 bases; junction bases not matched to a gene: 4. Germline-derived CDR1 and CDR2 are SGHRS and YFSETQ. This CDR3 contains 15 residues. The CDR3 loop reads CASSLEGGRNQPQHF. CDR3 in DNA: TGCGCCAGCAGCTTGGAAGGGGGCCGGAATCAGCCCCAGCATTTT.

Details on this clone: Within the sample, other DNA sequences also encode this same CDR3. This sequence joins TRBV28 and TRBJ2-7; perhaps TRBD2 as D (6 bases). Germline V gene data show CDR1 as MDHEN and CDR2 as SYDVKM. Trimming shortened V by 4 bases and J by 2 bases, and 9 bases separated the two germline ends. The CDR3 is made up of 13 amino acids. This CDR3 is CASSSGGPYEQYF. CDR3 bases: TGTGCCAGCAGTTCCGGAGGGCCCTACGAGCAGTACTTC. The variable domain in full, with the rest retrieved from reference TRBV28 and TRBJ2-7, is DVKVTQSSRYLVKRTGEKVFLECVQDMDHENMFWYRQDPGLGLRLIYFSYDVKMKEKGDIPEGYSVSREKKERFSLILESASTNQTSMYLCASSSGGPYEQYFGPGTRLTVT.

In DNA, the CDR3 is TGTGCCTGGAGTATCTGGACCACCAGTGGTGAGCAGTTCTTC. Its protein is CAWSIWTTSGEQFF. The chain is built from TRBV30 and TRBJ2-1; D is uncertain. This CDR3 is built from 14 residues. Trimming removed 2 bases from V and 9 bases from J, with 17 bases in between. The germline V gene encodes CDR1 GTSNPN and CDR2 SVGIG (reference sequence).

This rearrangement joins TRBV18 to TRBJ1-1; D gene unclear. V lost 2 bases and J lost 6, with 13 bases in between. This CDR3 has 14 amino acids. Germline values: CDR1 KGHSH, CDR2 LQKENI. In DNA, the CDR3 is TGTGCCAGCTCACCAAATAGCGGAACCCCTGAAGCTTTCTTT. Translating it yields CASSPNSGTPEAFF.

This chain links TRBV30 with TRBJ2-2, with 9 nucleotides matching TRBD1. Trimming cost V 3 bases and J 7 bases; bases outside gene matches: 9. The CDR3 covers 15 residues. Germline V CDR1 and CDR2: GTSNPN, SVGIG (reference sequence). This CDR3 is CAWSAGTGNFGELFF. CDR3 in DNA: TGTGCCTGGAGCGCCGGGACAGGGAACTTCGGGGAGCTGTTTTTT.

This chain uses TRBV6-1 with TRBJ2-7; TRBD1 or TRBD2 may be the D gene (5 bases each). This CDR3 has 15 amino acids. The V gene's germline CDR1 is MNHNS and CDR2 SASEGT. With 7 bases removed from V and 1 base from J, the gap between germline ends came to 17 bases. The CDR3 DNA sequence: TGTGCCAGCACCAGAGTAGAGGGGATTTCCTACGAGCAGTACTTC. It yields the protein CASTRVEGISYEQYF.

A single count supports this clone. The chain has TRBV29-1 and TRBJ2-1, with D tentatively TRBD2 (6 bases). The V end lost 4 bases, the J end lost 4 bases, and 23 bases lay between the germline ends. CDR1 and CDR2 (germline): SQVTM, ANQGSEA. The CDR3 has 17 residues. The CDR3 DNA sequence: TGCAGCGTTGCACGGGACTCTATAGTTAGGGGTTACAATGAGCAGTTCTTC. It translates to CSVARDSIVRGYNEQFF.

This rearrangement joins TRBV5-1 to TRBJ1-2; D might be TRBD1 (6 bases). V shed 0 bases and J shed 4 bases, with 13 bases lying between them. Germline lookup yields CDR1 SGHRS and CDR2 YFSETQ. The CDR3 covers 15 residues. Here the CDR3 reads CASSLGGPNSYGYTF. Here the CDR3 DNA reads TGCGCCAGCAGCTTGGGGGGGCCCAATTCCTATGGCTACACCTTC. Together with reference TRBV5-1 and TRBJ1-2, the CDR3 gives the full variable domain: KAGVTQTPRYLIKTRGQQVTLSCSPISGHRSVSWYQQTPGQGLQFLFEYFSETQRNKGNFPGRFSGRQFSNSRSEMNVSTLELGDSALYLCASSLGGPNSYGYTFGSGTRLTVV.

The rearrangement joins TRBV5-1 to TRBJ2-1, with TRBD2 identical over 10 bases. This CDR3 has 17 amino acids. Looked up from germline, CDR1 is SGHRS and CDR2 is YFSETQ. Trimming took 0 bases from V and 2 from J; bases not matched to a gene: 5. For the CDR3, the DNA is TGCGCCAGCAGCTTGGGTCTAGCGGGGGAGGCCTACAATGAGCAGTTCTTC. The encoded protein is CASSLGLAGEAYNEQFF.

The chain uses TRBV5-4 and TRBJ2-5; 8 bases line up with TRBD2. The CDR3 has 17 amino acids. Unmatched junction bases numbered 7, after V lost 0 bases and J lost 0 bases. The V gene's germline CDR1 is SGHNT and CDR2 YYREEE (reference sequence). The CDR3 region is CASSLDPQRENQETQYF. The CDR3 DNA is TGTGCCAGCAGCTTGGACCCCCAGCGGGAGAACCAAGAGACCCAGTACTTC.

DNA for the CDR3: TGTGCCAGCAGCCGCCGGGACAGGGACGAAAAACTGTTTTTT. It translates to CASSRRDRDEKLFF. The J gene is TRBJ1-4, the V gene TRBV6-6, with TRBD1 identical over 9 bases. Per the germline V gene, CDR1 is MNHNY and CDR2 is SVGAGI (reference sequence). The CDR3 covers 14 residues. V trimming: 6 bases; J trimming: 8 bases; junction bases outside the gene matches: 7.

Concerning this clone: Within the sample, other DNA sequences also encode this same CDR3. CDR3 sequence (DNA): TGTGCCAGCAGCCTTTTGTATGAGCAGTTCTTC. Translated: CASSLLYEQFF. The genes are TRBV28 and TRBJ2-1; D is uncertain. With 6 bases removed from V and 8 bases from J, the gap between germline ends came to 8 bases. This CDR3 is 11 amino acids long. Germline V gene sequence: CDR1 MDHEN, CDR2 SYDVKM.

The genes are TRBV6-6 and TRBJ2-7; D could derive from TRBD1 or TRBD2 (7 bases each). The V end was cut by 4 bases, the J end by 3 bases, with 10 bases between. This CDR3 is built from 13 residues. Germline CDR1 and CDR2: MNHNY and SVGAGI (reference sequence). In nucleotides, the CDR3 is TGTGCCAGCAGTTCAGGGGGGGTCTACGAGCAGTACTTC. Amino acids: CASSSGGVYEQYF.

The V call is TRBV27, the J call TRBJ2-1, with 8 bases aligning to TRBD2. This CDR3 region has 15 residues. Germline values: CDR1 MNHEY, CDR2 SMNVEV (reference sequence). The V segment lost 3 bases and the J segment 9 bases; nucleotides outside the gene matches: 10. CDR3 sequence (DNA): TGTGCCAGCAGTTTCGACAAGCGGGAGAGAGTTGAGCAGTTCTTC. This codes for CASSFDKRERVEQFF.

This clone was detected only a few times. CDR3 DNA: TGTGCCAGCAGCTGGGGGGTCAGCGGGGAGCTGTTTTTT. This encodes CASSWGVSGELFF. V and J are TRBV7-7 and TRBJ2-2, with D possibly TRBD2 on 6 matching bases. The germline V gene encodes CDR1 SSHAT and CDR2 FNYEAQ (reference sequence). The CDR3 has 13 residues. The germline V and J ends were trimmed by 4 bases and 7 bases, with 10 bases remaining between them. The full variable domain, completed using reference TRBV7-7 and TRBJ2-2, is GAGVSQSPRYKVTKRGQDVTLRCDPISSHATLYWYQQALGQGPEFLTYFNYEAQPDKSGLPSDRFSAERPEGSISTLTIQRTEQRDSAMYRCASSWGVSGELFFGEGSRLTVL.

The chain is built from TRBV19 and TRBJ2-7; 8 nucleotides match TRBD1. The CDR3 loop spans 14 amino acids. CDR1 is LNHDA, CDR2 SQIVND, per germline (reference sequence). V dropped 2 bases and J dropped 1; count of bases not matched to a gene: 1. CDR3 sequence (DNA): TGTGCCAGTAGTATAAACAGGGGGTCCTACGAGCAGTACTTC. Protein product: CASSINRGSYEQYF.

This chain uses TRBV4-1 with TRBJ1-5; unclear D gene. V dropped 5 bases and J dropped 0 bases, with 14 bases sitting between them. The germline CDR1 and CDR2 sequences are MGHRA and YSYEKL. This CDR3 is 16 amino acids long. The CDR3 nucleotides are TGCGCCAGCAGCGAGGTCAGCCAACTTAGCAATCAGCCCCAGCATTTT. This translates into CASSEVSQLSNQPQHF.

This sequence joins TRBV4-1 and TRBJ2-5, with unresolved D. The germline CDR1 and CDR2 sequences are MGHRA and YSYEKL. V was shortened by 0 bases and J by 3 bases, with 11 bases between the two germline ends. The CDR3 sequence is 15 residues long. CDR3 in DNA: TGCGCCAGCAGCCAAGATCCCGGCAGAAAAGAGACCCAGTACTTC. This sequence encodes CASSQDPGRKETQYF.